This entry is about one T cell receptor beta chain. No antigen is known for it. Primers for the PCR totalled 60 Vbeta and 13 Jbeta. Assay: immunoSEQ multiplex PCR; the TCRdb copy retains only in-frame clones and omits some. The top ten clones hold roughly 0.99% of a sample with 150,000 to 200,000 clones, more than 70% of them seen once. The V gene's germline CDR1 is SGHRS and CDR2 YFSETQ. The CDR3 has 14 amino acids. The ends were cut back, 6 bases at V and 1 base at J, with 13 bases in the middle. The sample belongs to a study of cytomegalovirus exposure and HLA in healthy donors. General observations from the study: Both high specificity and high sensitivity reportedly marked the classifier's diagnosis of cytomegalovirus status. A later analysis associated some 16,000 TCR beta sequences with HLA alleles at a 0.05 false discovery rate. It was shown in a later analysis that HLA-associated TCR beta chains were more clonally expanded than other, equally common chains.

Sequences were obtained from PBMCs. The chain joins TRBV5-1 to TRBJ1-1; D gene unclear. The clonotype was recovered from a woman in her 40s in good health and CMV-seronegative. The CDR3 loop reads CASTSAGPNTEAFF. The DNA for the CDR3 is TGCGCCAGCACCTCCGCGGGCCCGAACACTGAAGCTTTCTTT.